One and the same sample provided the 16 T cell receptor beta chains below, sequenced in a study of blood T cell repertoires in COVID-19. TCRdb's table, derived via immunoSEQ multiplex PCR, lists solely in-frame clones and lacks some. The sample comprises 270,000 or so clones, 70% to 85% of which are singletons, and over 1.1% rests with the top ten. The sequenced sample consisted of peripheral blood. These receptors were obtained from a human donor with COVID-19, enrolled during active disease. The donor label of this sample is uncertain.

A word on this clone: An end of the junction does not agree with germline; a read error may underlie this. The V call is TRBV7-7, the J call TRBJ2-5; D unclear. In germline, CDR1 is SSHAT, CDR2 FNYEAQ (reference sequence). The CDR3 contains 16 residues. The CDR3 loop is CASSPRLEPPQETQYF. In DNA form, the CDR3 reads TGTGCTAGCAGCCCTAGACTGGAACCGCCCCAAGAGACCCAGTACTTC.

This chain links TRBV5-4 with TRBJ2-7; 15 bases are a match to TRBD2. The CDR3 loop spans 16 amino acids. CDR1 and CDR2 (germline): SGHNT, YYREEE (reference sequence). V dropped 4 bases and J dropped 9; count of bases not matched to a gene: 11. CDR3 DNA: TGTGCCAGCAGCCACCGGACTAGCGGGAGGGCCACGGGGCAGTACTTC. Translation gives CASSHRTSGRATGQYF.

A remark on this clone: Different DNA sequences within this sample yield the same CDR3. The genes are TRBV29-1 and TRBJ2-7; perhaps TRBD1 as D (5 bases). Germline V gene lookup returns CDR1 SQVTM and CDR2 ANQGSEA. V lost 1 base and J 1 base, leaving 8 bases between the germline ends. The CDR3 totals 13 residues. The DNA of the CDR3 is TGCAGCGTTGAAGGATCAGGGTCCTACGAGCAGTACTTC. Protein product: CSVEGSGSYEQYF.

As concerns this clone: The same CDR3 is also encoded by other DNA sequences in this sample. V gene TRBV7-9 combines with J gene TRBJ2-7; 12 bases match TRBD1. The V and J ends lost 5 bases and 7 bases, in that order; junction bases with no gene match: 6. Germline V gives CDR1 SEHNR, CDR2 FQNEAQ (reference sequence). The length of the CDR3 is 14 residues. DNA of the CDR3: TGTGCCAGCAGCCCGGGACAGGGGGCGCGGGAGCAGTACTTC. Translation: CASSPGQGAREQYF.

The chain has TRBV6-6 and TRBJ2-2; a weak D match, TRBD1 (7 bases). The CDR3 totals 15 residues. Germline V gives CDR1 MNHNY, CDR2 SVGAGI (reference sequence). V was clipped by 6 bases and J by 5 bases, with 16 bases between them. The CDR3 nucleotides read TGTGCCAGCAGATTCGGACAGGCGGGGACCGGGGAGCTGTTTTTT. Its protein is CASRFGQAGTGELFF.

The chain combines TRBV5-4 with TRBJ2-1, with D possibly TRBD2 on 6 matching bases. Germline CDR1 is SGHNT and CDR2 is YYREEE (reference sequence). V lost 5 bases and J 5 bases, leaving 11 bases between the germline ends. The CDR3 runs 13 residues. This chain's CDR3 is CASRGGGNNEQFF. The CDR3 coding sequence is TGTGCCAGCAGGGGGGGTGGAAACAATGAGCAGTTCTTC.

This sequence joins TRBV7-2 and TRBJ1-2, with TRBD1 as a possible D gene (6 bases). Germline V gene sequence: CDR1 SGHTA, CDR2 FQGNSA. The ends were cut back, 2 bases at V and 2 bases at J, with 9 bases in the middle. The CDR3 is 14 amino acids. The CDR3 DNA follows: TGTGCCAGCAGCTTAATAGGACAGAACTATGGCTACACCTTC. It specifies CASSLIGQNYGYTF.

The chain is built from TRBV6-5 and TRBJ2-7; D is perhaps TRBD1 (6 bases). Trimming removed 6 bases at V and 2 bases at J, with 14 bases between. The CDR3 spans 14 residues. Germline V CDR1 and CDR2: MNHEY, SVGAGI. CDR3 in DNA: TGTGCCAGCAGGGCAATTACAGGGACCTACGAGCAGTACTTC. Amino acid sequence: CASRAITGTYEQYF.

The chain is built from TRBV6-1 and TRBJ2-7, with 9 bases lining up with TRBD1. Per the germline V gene, CDR1 is MNHNS and CDR2 is SASEGT. CDR3 size: 21 residues. V shed 1 base, J shed 2 bases, and the junction held 21 bases outside the gene matches. The CDR3 bases are TGTGCCAGCAGTGAAGGATCTTGGCTTACGGGCCGGACAGGGGACACCTACGAGCAGTACTTC. Translating gives CASSEGSWLTGRTGDTYEQYF.

The count of this clone is one. The chain has TRBV6-5 and TRBJ2-3; 7 bases fit TRBD1. The CDR3 length is 15 residues. Germline loops: CDR1 MNHEY, CDR2 SVGAGI. Losses at the gene ends were 6 bases for V and 3 bases for J; bases not matched to a gene: 9. CDR3 sequence (DNA): TGTGCCAGCAGATTAACAGGGGTGGGAACAGATACGCAGTATTTT. It codes for CASRLTGVGTDTQYF.

The count of this clone is one. The chain combines TRBV30 with TRBJ1-5, with D perhaps TRBD1 (6 bases). This CDR3 comprises 14 residues. From germline, CDR1 is GTSNPN and CDR2 SVGIG (reference sequence). V shed 3 bases and J shed 0 bases, with 9 bases lying between them. CDR3 amino acids: CAWRGADSNQPQHF. The CDR3 DNA reads as TGTGCCTGGAGGGGGGCCGATAGCAATCAGCCCCAGCATTTT.

This chain uses TRBV19 with TRBJ1-6, with 8 bases aligning to TRBD1. The ends lost 0 bases at V and 9 bases at J; junction bases unmatched: 1. The CDR3 runs to 14 residues. Germline V gene data show CDR1 as LNHDA and CDR2 as SQIVND (reference sequence). The CDR3 loop is CASSIDRGLSPLHF. CDR3 sequence (DNA): TGTGCCAGTAGTATAGACAGGGGGCTTTCACCCCTCCACTTT.

The chain couples TRBV5-6 to TRBJ1-1; possibly TRBD1 for D (6 bases). The CDR3 has 16 residues. Trimming stripped 5 bases from V and 3 bases from J, with 20 bases between. In germline, CDR1 is SGHDT, CDR2 YYEEEE. The CDR3 nucleotides are TGTGCCAGCAGGGCAAGGGGGGGCGCGGTGGACACTGAAGCTTTCTTT. Its translation is CASRARGGAVDTEAFF.

The chain's CDR3 is CASSKFQIYEQYF. Written as DNA, the CDR3 is TGTGCCAGCAGCAAATTTCAAATCTACGAGCAGTACTTC. The chain carries TRBV21-1 and TRBJ2-7; the table's TRBD1 call for D was not verified on the DNA. TRBV21-1 is termed a pseudogene. The CDR3 contains 13 residues.

V is TRBV25-1 and J is TRBJ1-2, with TRBD1 as a possible D gene (5 bases). V gave up 4 bases and J gave up 4 bases, with 16 bases separating them. Germline assignment: CDR1 MGHDK and CDR2 SYGVNS. CDR3 length equals 15 residues. CDR3 region: CASSVGSIGGYGYTF. The CDR3, as DNA: TGTGCCAGCAGTGTCGGGAGTATCGGGGGCTATGGCTACACCTTC.

The chain has TRBV7-3 and TRBJ2-2, with D possibly matching TRBD1 (5 bases). CDR1 SGHTA and CDR2 FQGTGA come from the germline V gene. The V end lost 4 bases, the J end lost 5 bases, and 14 bases lay between the germline ends. The CDR3 loop spans 15 amino acids. The DNA of the CDR3 is TGTGCCAGCAGCTCACGGCAGGGTTTTACCGGGGAGCTGTTTTTT. Its protein is CASSSRQGFTGELFF.